Each of the 23 T cell receptor beta chains below was sequenced from the same sample in a study of cytomegalovirus exposure and HLA in healthy donors. Primers: 60 Vbeta forward and 13 Jbeta reverse. Here immunoSEQ multiplex PCR was the method, and the copy in TCRdb shows in-frame clones only, minus some. The table lists roughly 120,000 clones, 75% to 85% of them singletons, with over 2.5% in the top ten. Sequenced material: PBMCs. The receptor set was obtained from a male donor in good health and CMV-seronegative.

The CDR3 region is CAISPTEDYGYTF. The CDR3 bases are TGTGCCATCAGCCCGACAGAAGACTATGGCTACACCTTC. The rearrangement joins TRBV10-3 to TRBJ1-2; a possible D gene is TRBD1 (5 bases). The CDR3 loop spans 13 amino acids. V lost 6 bases and J lost 3, with 11 bases in between. Germline V gene lookup returns CDR1 ENHRY and CDR2 SYGVKD.

This chain connects TRBV4-1 to TRBJ1-1; D is undetermined. Germline V lookup: CDR1 MGHRA, CDR2 YSYEKL. Trimming removed 2 bases at V and 2 bases at J, with 18 bases between. CDR3 length equals 17 residues. CDR3 nucleotides: TGCGCCAGCAGCCAATGGAGCCAAGGCAGCTTTAACACTGAAGCTTTCTTT. Encoded protein: CASSQWSQGSFNTEAFF.

This clone was recorded once. This same CDR3 is encoded by further DNA sequences in the sample. The chain is built from TRBV5-1 and TRBJ2-3; 7 bases match TRBD1. V shed 0 bases and J 1 base; nucleotides not matched to a gene: 2. This CDR3 has 15 amino acids. CDR1 is SGHRS, CDR2 YFSETQ, per germline. The CDR3 coding sequence is TGCGCCAGCAGCTTGGGGCAGGGGGGCACAGATACGCAGTATTTT. Its protein is CASSLGQGGTDTQYF. The variable domain in full, with the rest retrieved from reference TRBV5-1 and TRBJ2-3, is KAGVTQTPRYLIKTRGQQVTLSCSPISGHRSVSWYQQTPGQGLQFLFEYFSETQRNKGNFPGRFSGRQFSNSRSEMNVSTLELGDSALYLCASSLGQGGTDTQYFGPGTRLTVL.

The chain has TRBV2 and TRBJ2-1; possibly TRBD2 for D (6 bases). The CDR3 totals 12 residues. The ends were cut back, 6 bases at V and 8 bases at J, with 11 bases in the middle. Germline values: CDR1 SNHLY, CDR2 FYNNEI. The CDR3 loop reads CASRGRRDEQFF. The CDR3 nucleotides read TGTGCCAGCAGGGGCAGGAGGGATGAGCAGTTCTTC. Together with reference TRBV2 and TRBJ2-1, the CDR3 gives the full variable domain: EPEVTQTPSHQVTQMGQEVILRCVPISNHLYFYWYRQILGQKVEFLVSFYNNEISEKSEIFDDQFSVERPDGSNFTLKIRSTKLEDSAMYFCASRGRRDEQFFGPGTRLTVL.

This chain connects TRBV30 to TRBJ2-3; 10 bases map to TRBD2. CDR1 is GTSNPN, CDR2 SVGIG, per germline (reference sequence). With 5 bases clipped from V and 4 bases from J, the junction kept 12 bases outside the gene matches. The CDR3 is made up of 16 amino acids. The CDR3: CAWGPLLAGGPDTQYF. The CDR3 region has the DNA TGTGCCTGGGGGCCACTTTTAGCGGGAGGACCAGATACGCAGTATTTT.

With respect to this clone: The same CDR3 also results from other DNA sequences found in this sample. The rearrangement uses TRBV7-2 and TRBJ2-1, with D possibly matching TRBD2 (7 bases). The CDR3 has 13 residues. The germline gives CDR1 SGHTA, CDR2 FQGNSA. Trimming took off 3 bases at V and 15 bases at J, with 18 bases between the two ends. The CDR3 DNA is TGTGCCAGCAGCTTGGGAGTAGGGGGGGATCGGTTCTTC. Amino acids: CASSLGVGGDRFF.

V gene TRBV9 combines with J gene TRBJ1-1; TRBD1 aligns across 7 bases. The trim removed 3 bases at V and 7 bases at J, leaving 9 bases unmatched. CDR3 size: 14 residues. Germline assignment: CDR1 SGDLS and CDR2 YYNGEE. As DNA, the CDR3 is TGTGCCAGCAGCGCGCGACAGGGAGGAAATGAAGCTTTCTTT. Translating gives CASSARQGGNEAFF.

CDR3: CASRFVRDSYNSPLHF. CDR3 nucleotide sequence: TGTGCCAGCAGGTTCGTCCGGGACTCCTATAATTCACCCCTCCACTTT. The V call is TRBV28, the J call TRBJ1-6; D remains ambiguous. V was pared by 6 bases and J by 0 bases, with 12 bases between. This CDR3 comprises 16 residues. Looked up from germline, CDR1 is MDHEN and CDR2 is SYDVKM. The whole variable domain, filled in from reference TRBV28 and TRBJ1-6, reads DVKVTQSSRYLVKRTGEKVFLECVQDMDHENMFWYRQDPGLGLRLIYFSYDVKMKEKGDIPEGYSVSREKKERFSLILESASTNQTSMYLCASRFVRDSYNSPLHFGNGTRLTVT.

The J gene is TRBJ1-1, the V gene TRBV18; a possible D gene is TRBD1 (6 bases). The CDR3 has 12 amino acids. From germline, CDR1 is KGHSH and CDR2 LQKENI. Trimming stripped 2 bases from V and 7 bases from J, with 8 bases between. DNA for the CDR3: TGTGCCAGCTCACCAAAGACAGGTGAAGCTTTCTTT. Its translation: CASSPKTGEAFF.

The genes are TRBV5-1 and TRBJ1-2, with 7 bases lining up with TRBD1. Germline V gene data show CDR1 as SGHRS and CDR2 as YFSETQ. Unmatched junction bases numbered 5, after V lost 4 bases and J lost 8 bases. The CDR3 is made up of 12 amino acids. The CDR3 bases are TGCGCCAGCAGCATTACAGGGGAGGGCTACACCTTC. This translates into CASSITGEGYTF.

With regard to this clone: A junction end diverges from the germline sequence, so it may reflect a read error. J is TRBJ1-2 and V is TRBV7-9; 7 bases map to TRBD1. The CDR3 spans 16 residues. CDR1 and CDR2 (germline): SEHNR, FQNEAQ (reference sequence). The CDR3 sequence: CSSSSRVWQGVVGYTF. DNA of the CDR3: TGTTCCAGCAGCTCCCGGGTTTGGCAGGGGGTAGTTGGCTACACCTTC.

This chain uses TRBV30 with TRBJ1-1; the match to TRBD1 covers 9 bases. J was trimmed by 2 bases and V by 8 bases; bases with no gene match: 3. The CDR3 consists of 12 residues. CDR1 and CDR2 (germline): GTSNPN, SVGIG (reference sequence). This chain's CDR3 is CARDRVNTEAFF. Written as DNA, the CDR3 is TGTGCCCGGGACAGGGTAAACACTGAAGCTTTCTTT.

The gene calls are TRBV28 and TRBJ1-4; D possibly corresponds to TRBD1 (5 bases). Trimming left V 7 bases short and J 0 bases short, with 21 bases between. Germline lookup yields CDR1 MDHEN and CDR2 SYDVKM. This CDR3 spans 18 amino acids. The CDR3 DNA reads TGTGCCAGCACCCCCAGTCGGGACTACCCTGCAACTAATGAAAAACTGTTTTTT. Its translation: CASTPSRDYPATNEKLFF.

The V and J genes are TRBV5-4 and TRBJ1-1; D is undetermined. There are 12 residues in the CDR3. V dropped 7 bases and J dropped 5 bases, with 12 bases sitting between them. Germline V gene data show CDR1 as SGHNT and CDR2 as YYREEE (reference sequence). The CDR3, as DNA: TGTGCCAGCGGTCGGAGGGAAACTGAAGCTTTCTTT. Its protein product is CASGRRETEAFF.

Regarding this clone: The junction departs from germline at one end; a sequencing error may be responsible. CDR3 sequence (DNA): TGTGTCAGCAGCCGGGAGTACGAGCAGTACTTC. Translating gives CVSSREYEQYF. The gene calls are TRBV11-2 and TRBJ2-7, with D maybe TRBD2 (6 bases). CDR3 length: 11 residues. The germline V gene encodes CDR1 SGHAT and CDR2 FQNNGV. The full variable domain, rest sourced from reference TRBV11-2 and TRBJ2-7, is EAGVAQSPRYKIIEKRQSVAFWCNPISGHATLYWYQQILGQGPKLLIQFQNNGVVDDSQLPKDRFSAERLKGVDSTLKIQPAKLEDSAVYLCVSSREYEQYFGPGTRLTVT.

The chain couples TRBV7-9 to TRBJ1-5; 10 bases match TRBD1. V was pared by 0 bases and J by 7 bases, with 9 bases of the junction left unmatched. CDR1 is SEHNR, CDR2 FQNEAQ, per germline (reference sequence). This CDR3 is built from 17 residues. The CDR3 region is CASSLAPPGQGMQPQHF. The CDR3, as DNA: TGTGCCAGCAGCTTAGCACCTCCGGGACAGGGGATGCAGCCCCAGCATTTT.

The V call is TRBV6-5, the J call TRBJ1-2; 7 bases are shared with TRBD1. The CDR3 consists of 14 residues. Trimming took 4 bases from V and 3 from J; bases not matched to a gene: 5. Germline values: CDR1 MNHEY, CDR2 SVGAGI. CDR3 nucleotides: TGTGCCAGCAGTTCCCCGGGACAGTACTATGGCTACACCTTC. Translating it yields CASSSPGQYYGYTF.

The chain recombines TRBV7-2 with TRBJ2-5; the D is unclear. The ends were cut back, 0 bases at V and 2 bases at J, with 7 bases in the middle. Germline CDR1 and CDR2: SGHTA and FQGNSA. This CDR3 region has 14 residues. The CDR3, as DNA: TGTGCCAGCAGCTTAGCGAGCAAGCAAGAGACCCAGTACTTC. Translating it yields CASSLASKQETQYF.

J is TRBJ2-2 and V is TRBV6-5; D possibly corresponds to TRBD1 (5 bases). The V end was cut by 0 bases, the J end by 3 bases, with 11 bases between. Germline values: CDR1 MNHEY, CDR2 SVGAGI. This CDR3 spans 16 amino acids. CDR3 amino acids: CASSYSPGRDTGELFF. The CDR3 nucleotides read TGTGCCAGCAGTTACTCTCCTGGCAGGGACACCGGGGAGCTGTTTTTT.

This clone was detected once. The genes are TRBV14 and TRBJ2-2; D is ambiguous. Trimming stripped 4 bases from V and 1 base from J, with 4 bases between. Germline-derived CDR1 and CDR2 are SGHDN and FVKESK. CDR3 length equals 13 residues. The CDR3 coding sequence is TGTGCCAGCAGCCTTCGGAACACCGGGGAGCTGTTTTTT. This translates into CASSLRNTGELFF.

The V and J genes are TRBV11-2 and TRBJ2-2; D is unclear. CDR3 length: 15 amino acids. CDR1 SGHAT and CDR2 FQNNGV come from the germline V gene. Trimming left V 1 base short and J 0 bases short, with 6 bases between. DNA of the CDR3: TGTGCCAGCAGCTTAGGATCAGCGAACACCGGGGAGCTGTTTTTT. It translates to CASSLGSANTGELFF.

The chain is built from TRBV5-4 and TRBJ1-6; maybe TRBD1 (6 bases). V dropped 5 bases and J dropped 5 bases, with 14 bases sitting between them. The length of the CDR3 is 15 residues. Germline lookup yields CDR1 SGHNT and CDR2 YYREEE (reference sequence). In DNA, the CDR3 is TGTGCCAGCAGACCTGTAGGACAGCATAATTCACCCCTCCACTTT. Translating gives CASRPVGQHNSPLHF.

This rearrangement joins TRBV5-1 to TRBJ2-7; 10 nucleotides agree with TRBD2. Germline values: CDR1 SGHRS, CDR2 YFSETQ. CDR3 size: 18 residues. V was clipped by 0 bases and J by 0 bases; unmatched bases: 9. DNA of the CDR3: TGCGCCAGCAGCTTGGAGGCTAGCGGGAGCTTCAGCTCCTACGAGCAGTACTTC. It codes for CASSLEASGSFSSYEQYF. The full variable domain, with the rest looked up from reference TRBV5-1 and TRBJ2-7, is KAGVTQTPRYLIKTRGQQVTLSCSPISGHRSVSWYQQTPGQGLQFLFEYFSETQRNKGNFPGRFSGRQFSNSRSEMNVSTLELGDSALYLCASSLEASGSFSSYEQYFGPGTRLTVT.